This T cell receptor beta chain originates from a study of T cell clonality in common variable immunodeficiency. Overall study findings and caveats: CVID subjects shared fewer TCRbeta clones than healthy controls did.

This table comes from immunoSEQ multiplex PCR, and its TCRdb copy is limited to in-frame clones, with some not included. Altogether 75,000 to 85,000 clones were found in the sample, and no singletons occur. The CDR3 is 14 amino acids. CDR1 LGHNA and CDR2 YNFKEQ come from the germline V gene. This clone was counted at least ten times. Its target is not known. At one of its ends the junction is not consistent with the germline gene, which may arise from a read error. Read coverage stops 3 residues before the CDR3 terminus; the germline J gene supplies the remainder. The sample was peripheral blood mononuclear cells. The rearrangement links TRBV4-2 to TRBJ2-7; the D gene is possibly TRBD1 (6 bases). This clonotype originated in a person aged 18-70 years in good health. CDR3 bases read: TGCGCCAGCAGCCAAGTTGCAGGGGTGCACGAG. Translation gives CASSQVAGVHE. Given in full, the CDR3 is CASSQVAGVHEQYF.